The 9 T cell receptor beta chains below were found in one sample sequenced in a study of blood T cell repertoires in COVID-19. TCRdb keeps only in-frame clones here, not all; method: immunoSEQ multiplex PCR. This table has tens of thousands of clones, approximately 77% appearing once. The sample comprised peripheral blood. These receptors came from a human donor in a cohort sampled during active COVID-19.

V gene TRBV5-1 combines with J gene TRBJ2-3, with 10 nucleotides matching TRBD1. The CDR3 length is 15 residues. J lost 2 bases, V lost 2 bases, and 2 bases had no gene match. Germline V gene data show CDR1 as SGHRS and CDR2 as YFSETQ. CDR3 residues: CASSLGTGVTDTQYF. The CDR3 region has the DNA TGCGCCAGCAGCTTAGGGACAGGGGTCACAGATACGCAGTATTTT.

This clone has only a few counts. This rearrangement joins TRBV6-6 to TRBJ2-1; 9 bases fit TRBD1. The CDR3 covers 16 residues. Germline CDR1 reads MNHNY; CDR2 reads SVGAGI (reference sequence). With 4 bases clipped from V and 7 bases from J, the junction kept 11 bases outside the gene matches. CDR3 region: CASSSDRGTTWNEQFF. DNA of the CDR3: TGTGCCAGCAGTTCGGACAGGGGAACTACGTGGAATGAGCAGTTCTTC.

Comment on this clone: A read error is the likely source, as a far larger clone sits one nucleotide away. The gene calls are TRBV27 and TRBJ2-7, with D unresolved. The CDR3 sequence is 12 residues long. V dropped 4 bases and J dropped 0 bases, with 4 bases sitting between them. CDR1 MNHEY and CDR2 SMNVEV come from the germline V gene (reference sequence). The DNA for the CDR3 is TGTGCCAGCAGTTCGAGCTCCTACGAGCAGTACTTC. Translated: CASSSSSYEQYF.

This clone was seen a few times. The V call is TRBV3-1 (or the pseudogene TRBV3-2), the J call TRBJ2-1, with 10 bases identical to TRBD1. V gave up 1 base and J gave up 6 bases; unmatched junction bases: 6. This CDR3 has 16 amino acids. The germline V gene encodes CDR1 LGHDT and CDR2 YNNKEL (reference sequence). Here the CDR3 reads CASSQVPGQGFNEQFF. The CDR3 nucleotides are TGTGCCAGCAGCCAAGTTCCGGGACAGGGGTTCAATGAGCAGTTCTTC.

J is TRBJ1-2 and V is TRBV6-5, with 7 nucleotides matching TRBD1. Germline CDR1 is MNHEY and CDR2 is SVGAGI. The length of the CDR3 is 13 residues. Trimming cost V 2 bases and J 13 bases; bases outside gene matches: 10. CDR3 DNA sequence: TGTGCCAGCAGTTACCCTTCCGACAGGGTGATCACCTTC. Translating it yields CASSYPSDRVITF.

The chain has TRBV7-9 and TRBJ2-3, with TRBD2 matching 8 bases. The germline gives CDR1 SEHNR, CDR2 FQNEAQ (reference sequence). V dropped 0 bases and J dropped 6; count of bases not matched to a gene: 5. The CDR3 totals 15 residues. The chain's CDR3 is CASSLAGGAGDTQYF. CDR3 sequence (DNA): TGTGCCAGCAGCTTAGCCGGGGGGGCCGGTGATACGCAGTATTTT.

This clone was observed a few times. The rearrangement joins TRBV2 to TRBJ1-2, with D tentatively TRBD1 (6 bases). The V gene's germline CDR1 is SNHLY and CDR2 FYNNEI. Trimming stripped 5 bases from V and 0 bases from J, with 10 bases between. The CDR3 length is 14 residues. As DNA, the CDR3 is TGTGCCAGCAGTAAGACAGGTTCTAACTATGGCTACACCTTC. Translating it yields CASSKTGSNYGYTF.

The chain combines TRBV2 with TRBJ2-7; 10 bases map to TRBD2. The CDR3 sequence is 15 residues long. Germline-derived CDR1 and CDR2 are SNHLY and FYNNEI. Losses at the gene ends were 7 bases for V and 4 bases for J; bases not matched to a gene: 10. The CDR3 sequence is CASMEGTSAIYEQYF. The DNA for the CDR3 is TGTGCCAGCATGGAAGGGACTAGCGCAATTTACGAGCAGTACTTC. The full variable domain, completed using reference TRBV2 and TRBJ2-7, is EPEVTQTPSHQVTQMGQEVILRCVPISNHLYFYWYRQILGQKVEFLVSFYNNEISEKSEIFDDQFSVERPDGSNFTLKIRSTKLEDSAMYFCASMEGTSAIYEQYFGPGTRLTVT.

The DNA of the CDR3 is TGTGCCAGCAGTTTGGGAGGAGTCACCGGGGAGCTGTTTTTT. Residues: CASSLGGVTGELFF. The chain carries TRBV28 and TRBJ2-2, with D maybe TRBD2 (6 bases). Germline CDR1 is MDHEN and CDR2 is SYDVKM. Trimming took 3 bases from V and 4 from J, leaving 9 bases between them. The CDR3 is 14 residues long.